Detailed here is one TCR beta chain. What it binds is not known. Assay used: immunoSEQ multiplex PCR; TCRdb lists only in-frame clones, some missing. Among about 2.4 million clones listed, approximately 93% were seen once. This entry is derived from a study of shared clonotypes between healthy human individuals. Findings and caveats of the study: Larger richness was generally estimated for naive than memory subsets.

Sequencing was carried out using naive CD4+ T cells from PBMCs. The sample's subset: CD45RA+ positively selected. The receptor's source is a man younger than 35 in good health. Some clones in this sample may be carry-over from other donors' samples.

The CDR3 DNA reads TGTGCCAGCAGCCCTGCCCGTCAGGTAGCCAAAAACATTCAGTACTTC. It specifies CASSPARQVAKNIQYF. The chain employs TRBV11-2 and TRBJ2-4; unclear D gene. The CDR3 contains 16 residues. Germline loops: CDR1 SGHAT, CDR2 FQNNGV. Between the trimmed V and J ends, which lost 5 bases and 0 bases, there was a span of 14 bases.